This paragraph reports one T cell receptor beta chain. Its antigen is unidentified. TCRdb used MiXCR to reprocess the 5' RACE reads, holding one entry per CDR3 protein. This table has about 46,000 distinct CDR3 sequences, 25% to 35% appearing once. The study, taken as a whole, reports: Tumor Tregs overlapped most with tumor, then blood, naive CD4+ cells. Larger-cohort validation covered only one TCR beta V-J rearrangement.

The sample was naive CD4+ T cells sorted from blood. The subset denotes: naive CD4+ T cells, CD4+CD45RA+CD25-. This sequence originates from a female donor with breast cancer.

CDR3 DNA sequence: TGTGCCAGCAGCTTGACGTACAAAAACACTGAAGCTTTCTTT. It is translated as CASSLTYKNTEAFF. The V gene is TRBV5-4, the J gene TRBJ1-1; D is ambiguous. The germline gives CDR1 SGHNT, CDR2 YYREEE (reference sequence). V lost 1 base and J 2 bases, leaving 9 bases between the germline ends. CDR3 length: 14 amino acids.